This T cell receptor (beta chain) was found in a study of cytomegalovirus exposure and HLA in healthy donors. J lost 4 bases, V lost 4 bases, and 10 bases had no gene match. Per the germline V gene, CDR1 is MNHEY and CDR2 is SMNVEV (reference sequence). This CDR3 is 16 amino acids long. This clone was seen a few times. Vbeta (60) and Jbeta (13) primers were used in the PCR. TCRdb keeps only in-frame clones here, not all; method: immunoSEQ multiplex PCR. The table includes 150,000 to 200,000 clones, 70% to 80% detected once. Sequenced input: PBMCs. The sequence was collected from a woman between 50 and 59 years old in good health and CMV-seronegative. V usage is TRBV27 and J usage is TRBJ1-3, with 7 nucleotides matching TRBD1. This chain's CDR3 is CASSSLTGASGNTIYF. The CDR3 DNA reads TGTGCCAGCAGTTCGTTAACAGGGGCATCCGGAAACACCATATATTTT.